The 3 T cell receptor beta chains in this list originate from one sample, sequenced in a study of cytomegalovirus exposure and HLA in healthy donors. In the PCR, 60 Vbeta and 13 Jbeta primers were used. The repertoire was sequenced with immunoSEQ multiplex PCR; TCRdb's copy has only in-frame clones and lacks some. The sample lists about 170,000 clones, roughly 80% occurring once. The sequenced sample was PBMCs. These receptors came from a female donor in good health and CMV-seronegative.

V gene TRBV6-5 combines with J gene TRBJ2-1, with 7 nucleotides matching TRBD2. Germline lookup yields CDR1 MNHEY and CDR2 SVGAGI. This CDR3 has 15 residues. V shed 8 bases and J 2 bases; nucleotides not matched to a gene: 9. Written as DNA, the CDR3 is TGTGCCAGCCGGGGTAGCGGGTACCCCTACAATGAGCAGTTCTTC. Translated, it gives CASRGSGYPYNEQFF.

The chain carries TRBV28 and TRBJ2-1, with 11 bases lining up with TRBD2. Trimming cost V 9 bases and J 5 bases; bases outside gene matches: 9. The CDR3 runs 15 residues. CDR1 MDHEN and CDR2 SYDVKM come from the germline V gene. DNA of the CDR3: TGTGCCAGTATAGCCGGGACTAGCGGTGACAATGAGCAGTTCTTC. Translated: CASIAGTSGDNEQFF. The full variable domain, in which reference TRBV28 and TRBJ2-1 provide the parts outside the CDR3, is DVKVTQSSRYLVKRTGEKVFLECVQDMDHENMFWYRQDPGLGLRLIYFSYDVKMKEKGDIPEGYSVSREKKERFSLILESASTNQTSMYLCASIAGTSGDNEQFFGPGTRLTVL.

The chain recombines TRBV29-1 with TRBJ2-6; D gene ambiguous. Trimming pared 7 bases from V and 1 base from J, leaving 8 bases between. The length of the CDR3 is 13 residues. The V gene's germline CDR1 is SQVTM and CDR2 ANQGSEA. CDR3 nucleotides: TGCAGCGCTACTCTTTCTGGGGCCAACGTCCTGACTTTC. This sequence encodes CSATLSGANVLTF.